This entry concerns a single TCR beta chain. Unmatched junction bases numbered 9, after V lost 5 bases and J lost 8 bases. The CDR3 runs to 15 residues. CDR1 MGHRA and CDR2 YSYEKL come from the germline V gene. Clones were read by immunoSEQ multiplex PCR, and TCRdb kept only the in-frame ones, dropping some. The sample lists fewer than 400,000 clones, more than 75% occurring once. This entry belongs to a study of blood T cell repertoires in COVID-19. Turning to the study itself: Material from acute and convalescent COVID-19 was sourced from the United States, Italy and Spain.

The origin of this receptor is a man between 25 and 39 years old who had recovered from COVID-19. The chain has TRBV4-1 and TRBJ1-4; 9 nucleotides agree with TRBD1. Material for sequencing was PBMCs or T cells enriched from blood (not recorded which). The CDR3 protein is CASSSRQGGGEKLFF. Here the CDR3 DNA reads TGCGCCAGCAGCTCCCGACAGGGGGGCGGGGAAAAACTGTTTTTT.